The sequence of this TCR beta chain was determined in a study of T-cell memory formation after mild COVID-19. In the study overall: In these data, TCR clusters were largely donor specific. Study-level findings and limits: Cross-reactive memory seemingly joined, as some responding clones were found in pre-infection memory. Clones from the second wave (peaking day 37) had unconfirmed SARS-CoV-2 specificity. A balance of CD4 and CD8 characterized clones contracting day 15 to 85, whereas later expanders leaned CD4+.

With regard to this clonotype: Its antigen is not identified.

CDR3 length equals 13 residues. The V gene's germline CDR1 is DFQATT and CDR2 SNEGSKA (reference sequence). The V segment lost 6 bases and the J segment 6 bases; nucleotides outside the gene matches: 8. Using its own MiXCR run on the 5' RACE reads, TCRdb lists one record per CDR3 protein. The sample has about 270,000 distinct CDR3 sequences, 16% seen once; the top ten hold 20% to 25%. The V and J genes are TRBV20-1 and TRBJ1-5; TRBD1 agrees at 7 bases. The clonotype was recovered from a man younger than 35 who had mild COVID-19 (a few samples of this study predate the infection). Cell type and time point are not known. The sequenced material came from PBMCs or a T cell subset sorted from them (not recorded which). The CDR3 reads CSAIDRAAQPQHF. CDR3 nucleotides: TGCAGTGCGATCGACAGGGCAGCTCAGCCCCAGCATTTT.